Listed below are T cell receptor beta chains from one sample, sequenced in a study. Via MiXCR, TCRdb re-called the RT-PCR reads, giving one row per CDR3 protein. The sample lists hundreds of thousands of distinct CDR3 sequences, approximately 15% occurring once. The sequencing sample was made of memory CD4+ T cells from blood. All receptors derive from a female donor in good health, serving as a healthy control. The CDR3 runs from the conserved cysteine through the conserved F or W. D genes are given only for firm matches. Not every row has a clone size; where given, it reads once, few, many or a size class.

NA	TRBV24-1	NA	TRBJ1-1	TGTGCCACCAGTGAATCCCGGATGGGGAACACTGAAGCTTTCTTT	CATSESRMGNTEAFF
few	TRBV20-1	TRBD2	TRBJ2-1	TGCAGTGCTAGAGATCAGCGGGGTGACAATGAGCAGTTCTTC	CSARDQRGDNEQFF
many	TRBV7-2	NA	TRBJ2-1	TGTGCCAGCAGCACGCAGGGGACGAAGCAGTTCTTC	CASSTQGTKQFF
NA	TRBV11-2	NA	TRBJ1-1	TGTGCCAGCGCTTACCTACAGGGGAACACTGAAGCTTTCTTT	CASAYLQGNTEAFF
few	TRBV29-1	NA	TRBJ2-2	TGCAGCGTTCAAGGAAGTTTGAACACCGGGGAGCTGTTTTTT	CSVQGSLNTGELFF
NA	TRBV20-1	TRBD2	TRBJ2-2	TGCAGTGCTAGCGGACTAGCGGGAGTGTACGGGGAGCTGTTTTTT	CSASGLAGVYGELFF
NA	TRBV24-1	TRBD1	TRBJ2-5	TGTGCCACCAGTGATGCGAAGGGGGCTCAAGAGACCCAGTACTTC	CATSDAKGAQETQYF
NA	TRBV11-2	TRBD2	TRBJ2-3	TGTGCCAGCAGCTGGACTAGCGGGAGCTGTGCAGATACGCAGTATTTT	CASSWTSGSCADTQYF
NA	TRBV9	NA	TRBJ1-2	TGTGCCAGCAGCGTAGATCGGGGCGAGGGCGGCTACACCTTC	CASSVDRGEGGYTF
NA	TRBV24-1	TRBD2	TRBJ2-1	TGTGCCACCTTAGCGGGAGGGGAACCCTACAATGAGCAGTTCTTC	CATLAGGEPYNEQFF
few	TRBV2	NA	TRBJ2-5	TGTGCCAGCAGTGAAGACCTAGTTCGGAGAGAGACCCAGTACTTC	CASSEDLVRRETQYF
NA	TRBV20-1	TRBD2	TRBJ2-3	TGCAGTGCTAGAGATCCTTCGGGAGGGGGTGTAGATACGCAGTATTTT	CSARDPSGGGVDTQYF
NA	TRBV5-1	TRBD1	TRBJ1-2	TGCGCCAGCAGCCCCACGGACAGGAGCCTTTCGAGAGGCTACACCTTC	CASSPTDRSLSRGYTF
NA	TRBV5-1	TRBD1	TRBJ2-3	TGCGCCAGCAGCAAGGGACAGGGATACGAAACAGATACGCAGTATTTT	CASSKGQGYETDTQYF
few	TRBV20-1	TRBD1	TRBJ2-3	TGCAGTGCTAGAGATTTAAGGGGGCGCCTAGATACGCAGTATTTT	CSARDLRGRLDTQYF
few	TRBV20-1	TRBD1	TRBJ1-1	TGCAGTGCTAGAGCCGGGACAGGAGGTGAAGCTTTCTTT	CSARAGTGGEAFF
NA	TRBV7-2	NA	TRBJ1-5	TGTGCCAGCAGCTTAACCAGGCCCCAGCCCCAGCATTTT	CASSLTRPQPQHF
many	TRBV4-2	TRBD1	TRBJ2-2	TGTGCCAGCAGCCAAACAGGGGGCGGCTTCAGCACCGGGGAGCTGTTTTTT	CASSQTGGGFSTGELFF
few	TRBV7-2	TRBD2	TRBJ2-2	TGTGCCAGCTTGGGAGGGGCGAACACCGGGGAGCTGTTTTTT	CASLGGANTGELFF
NA	TRBV5-1	TRBD2	TRBJ2-3	TGCGCCAGCAGCTTAACTAGCGGAATCCCAGATACGCAGTATTTT	CASSLTSGIPDTQYF